A selection of T cell receptor beta chains follows, all from one sample in a study of T cell responses to AZD1222 COVID-19 vaccine. Only in-frame clones appear in the TCRdb table, and some are missing; sequencing was by immunoSEQ multiplex PCR. Of roughly 120,000 clones detected, about 87% appear once; the ten largest clones hold about 5%. Sample: peripheral blood, taken on day 0 of AZD1222 vaccination. These receptors were collected from an adult in good health. The CDR3 runs from the conserved cysteine through the conserved F or W. The order of the fields is J gene, V gene, D gene, clone size, CDR3 DNA, CDR3 protein. A D gene is named only where the DNA matches it firmly. Clone size appears in some rows only: once, few, many, or a class for an expanded clone.

TRBJ1-1 TRBV6-2/TRBV6-3 TRBD1 - TGTGCCAGCAGTTCGGACAGGGGGAACACTGAAGCTTTCTTT CASSSDRGNTEAFF
TRBJ1-1 TRBV5-6 - - TGTGCCAGCAGCTGGGGAGTGTTGAACACTGAAGCTTTCTTT CASSWGVLNTEAFF
TRBJ2-7 TRBV2 TRBD1 - TGTGCCAGCAGCGCACGGCCAGGGGGCCTCATCGAGCAGTACTTC CASSARPGGLIEQYF
TRBJ2-3 TRBV3-1/TRBV3-2 - - TGTGCCAGCAGCCAATACGGGGCAGATACGCAGTATTTT CASSQYGADTQYF
TRBJ2-2 TRBV5-8 TRBD1 - TGTGCCAGCAGCTGGAGACAGGGTCCCGCGAACACCGGGGAGCTGTTTTTT CASSWRQGPANTGELFF
TRBJ2-2 TRBV7-2 TRBD1 - TGTGCCAGCAGCTTAAATTTCCAGGGGGCGAACACCGGGGAGCTGTTTTTT CASSLNFQGANTGELFF
TRBJ1-6 TRBV6-4 - - TGTGCCAGCAGTGAAACTTACGGATCACCCCTCCACTTT CASSETYGSPLHF
TRBJ1-2 TRBV3-1/TRBV3-2 - - TGTGCCAGCAGCCGGGGAGGACGAAACTATGGCTACACCTTC CASSRGGRNYGYTF
TRBJ2-3 TRBV6-1 TRBD1 few TGTGCCAGCAGTGAGGACAGGGGGCTGGTTACGCAGTATTTT CASSEDRGLVTQYF
TRBJ2-2 TRBV18 - - TGTGCCAGCTCACCAAGCTTAGAGAACACCGGGGAGCTGTTTTTT CASSPSLENTGELFF
TRBJ2-7 TRBV10-3 - - TGTGCCATCAGTGGGTCCTACGAGCAGTACTTC CAISGSYEQYF
TRBJ1-3 TRBV11-2 - - TGTGCCAGCAGCTTCCAACCCGGAAACACCATATATTTT CASSFQPGNTIYF
TRBJ1-6 TRBV9 - - TGTGCCAGCAGTAGAGGGACGCTAGGACCCCTCCACTTT CASSRGTLGPLHF
TRBJ2-5 TRBV5-1 TRBD2 - TGCGCCAGCAGCTTGGGAGCGGGGGGGCGCGGAGAGACCCAGTACTTC CASSLGAGGRGETQYF
TRBJ1-6 TRBV27 - - TGTGCCAGCACCCCGTCCGGGACGTCTAATTCACCCCTCCACTTT CASTPSGTSNSPLHF
TRBJ1-5 TRBV15 - few TGTGCCACCAGCAGAGAGCAGGGGCATCAGCCCCAGCATTTT CATSREQGHQPQHF
TRBJ2-2 TRBV2 TRBD2 - TGTGCCAGCAGTGGTGGACTAGCGGGGGGGCCCGGGGAGCTGTTTTTT CASSGGLAGGPGELFF
TRBJ1-3 TRBV29-1 - - TGCAGCGTTGAGCCGTCAGCTGGAAACACCATATATTTT CSVEPSAGNTIYF
TRBJ1-2 TRBV5-5 - - TGTGCCAGCAGCTTGACGGACGGTATCTATGGCTACACCTTC CASSLTDGIYGYTF
TRBJ1-2 TRBV6-2/TRBV6-3 TRBD1 - TGTGCCAGCAGTTCCGGACAGGGACTTAACTATGGCTACACCTTC CASSSGQGLNYGYTF
TRBJ1-1 TRBV14 - - TGTGCCAGCAGCCGGAGTAGGAACACTGAAGCTTTCTTT CASSRSRNTEAFF
TRBJ2-3 TRBV6-5 TRBD2 - TGTGCCAGCAGGTCGGGTGCGGGGGAGACAGATACGCAGTATTTT CASRSGAGETDTQYF
TRBJ1-1 TRBV7-9 - - TGTGCCAGCAGCTTAGCACAAAACACTGAAGCTTTCTTT CASSLAQNTEAFF
TRBJ1-5 TRBV19 - - TGTGCCAGTAGTATTGGGCAGTCCGATCAGCCCCAGCATTTT CASSIGQSDQPQHF
TRBJ1-2 TRBV6-2/TRBV6-3 - - TGTGCCAGCAGTCGGGGGCTCCAGGGAGGCGGCTACACCTTC CASSRGLQGGGYTF
TRBJ1-5 TRBV7-2 TRBD1 once TGTGCCAGCAGCTTTTCAGGGGGCCGTTTTCAGCCCCAGCATTTT CASSFSGGRFQPQHF
TRBJ2-7 TRBV10-2 TRBD1 - TGCGCCAGCTCCGGGGGACAGGGGGCAGGCGAGCAGTACTTC CASSGGQGAGEQYF
TRBJ2-3 TRBV4-1 - - TGCGCCAGCAGCCAAGCGCGCGACTCAGATACGCAGTATTTT CASSQARDSDTQYF
TRBJ1-1 TRBV6-5 - - TGTGCCAGCATCCCCCCGGCCAAAAACACTGAAGCTTTCTTT CASIPPAKNTEAFF
TRBJ2-1 TRBV18 TRBD2 - TGTGCCAGCTCACCCACCGAACTAGCGGGAGGCTTCTACAATGAGCAGTTCTTC CASSPTELAGGFYNEQFF
TRBJ2-1 TRBV9 TRBD1 - TGTGCCAGCAGCGGCGACAGGGGTAGCTCCTACAATGAGCAGTTCTTC CASSGDRGSSYNEQFF
TRBJ2-3 TRBV7-3 TRBD2 - TGTGCCAGCAGCGAACGGGGGGGCTCTCCCACAGATACGCAGTATTTT CASSERGGSPTDTQYF
TRBJ2-1 TRBV7-8 - - TGTGCCAGCAGCTTAGACCTAGCTCCCGATGAGCAGTTCTTC CASSLDLAPDEQFF
TRBJ2-7 TRBV2 TRBD2 - TGTGCCAGCAGTGAAGCGGAACTAGCGGATAGGTACGAGCAGTACTTC CASSEAELADRYEQYF
TRBJ1-2 TRBV28 - - TGTGCCAGCAGTCCCGGGTCCAAACGTTATGGCTACACCTTC CASSPGSKRYGYTF
TRBJ1-5 TRBV7-2 - few TGTGCCAGCAGCTTAGAGGTAGCATACAATCAGCCCCAGCATTTT CASSLEVAYNQPQHF
TRBJ1-2 TRBV6-5 - - TGTGCCAGCAGTTACTCGCCTACCGGGGGGGGCTACACCTTC CASSYSPTGGGYTF
TRBJ2-1 TRBV28 - - TGTGCCAGCAAGAGGGTCAATGAGCAGTTCTTC CASKRVNEQFF
TRBJ1-4 TRBV7-2 - - TGTGCCAGCAGCGGGGACGGCGCTAATGAAAAACTGTTTTTT CASSGDGANEKLFF
TRBJ1-1 TRBV11-2 TRBD1 - TGTGCCAGCAGCTTTACGACAGGGGTGGACACTGAAGCTTTCTTT CASSFTTGVDTEAFF
TRBJ1-1 TRBV5-1 - - TGCGTCTCGCGCCGAGAAGGGACTGAAGCTTTCTTT CVSRREGTEAFF
TRBJ1-1 TRBV7-2 TRBD1 - TGTGCCAGCAGCTTAAGGGACAGGGGCCGTGAAGCTTTCTTT CASSLRDRGREAFF
TRBJ2-3 TRBV6-2/TRBV6-3 - - TGTGCCAGCAGTTCCGCCCACTCCGGGACAGATACGCAGTATTTT CASSSAHSGTDTQYF
TRBJ1-4 TRBV28 - - TGTGCCAGCAAACCACCCGGGACGTTCCGTGAAAAACTGTTTTTT CASKPPGTFREKLFF
TRBJ1-2 TRBV11-2 - - TGTGCCAGCAGCCCATCTCCCGGGACCACTGCTAACTATGGCTACACCTTC CASSPSPGTTANYGYTF
TRBJ2-2 TRBV6-5 - - TGTGCCAGCACGAGGACTACCGGGAACACCGGGGAGCTGTTTTTT CASTRTTGNTGELFF
TRBJ2-7 TRBV6-5 - few TGTGCCAGCAGCCCGTCCGCGTGGTCCTACGAGCAGTACTTC CASSPSAWSYEQYF
TRBJ2-4 TRBV11-2 - few TGTGCCAGCAGCTTAGGCCCTACTTCCGGGATTCAGTACTTC CASSLGPTSGIQYF